This passage covers 28 T cell receptor beta chains from one sample sequenced in a study of OX40 agonist ivuxolimab in advanced cancers. Only in-frame clones appear in the TCRdb table, and some are missing; sequencing was by immunoSEQ multiplex PCR. Of about 50,000 clones listed, 80% were seen once; the top ten hold around 4.2%. This sample comprised CD4+ or CD8+ T cells sorted from blood, obtained in a trial of the OX40 agonist ivuxolimab. These receptors were collected from an adult with an advanced solid tumor such as melanoma, head and neck, liver or kidney cancer.

This rearrangement joins TRBV5-1 to TRBJ1-2; 7 nucleotides align to TRBD1. After removal of 2 bases from V and 4 bases from J, the junction contained 2 bases not matched to a gene. The CDR3 has 13 residues. Germline V gene sequence: CDR1 SGHRS, CDR2 YFSETQ. CDR3 nucleotide sequence: TGCGCCAGCAGCTTCGGGACAGTCTATGGCTACACCTTC. Its protein product is CASSFGTVYGYTF.

This chain links TRBV7-6 with TRBJ2-7; the D is unclear. CDR1 and CDR2 (germline): SGHVS, FNYEAQ. V was shortened by 5 bases and J by 2 bases, with 19 bases between the two germline ends. The CDR3 contains 16 residues. In nucleotides, the CDR3 is TGTGCCAGCAGCCCCCCTGGTCAGGCGACGGCCTACGAGCAGTACTTC. Its protein product is CASSPPGQATAYEQYF.

V gene TRBV6-5 combines with J gene TRBJ1-5, with D possibly matching TRBD1 (5 bases). Germline CDR1 MNHEY, CDR2 SVGAGI. The CDR3 length is 16 residues. V dropped 2 bases and J dropped 3 bases, with 14 bases sitting between them. The CDR3 spells CASSYGRGVDNQPQHF. CDR3 in DNA: TGTGCCAGCAGTTACGGGCGGGGGGTTGACAATCAGCCCCAGCATTTT.

This clone was seen only once. The V gene is TRBV28, the J gene TRBJ2-4, with 9 bases lining up with TRBD1. This CDR3 comprises 15 residues. Germline CDR1 and CDR2: MDHEN and SYDVKM. Trimming took 6 bases from V and 1 from J; bases not matched to a gene: 4. In DNA form, the CDR3 reads TGTGCCAGCAGCCGACAGGGGGTGGCCAAAAACATTCAGTACTTC. This gives the protein CASSRQGVAKNIQYF.

This CDR3 reads CASIRGPNTGELFF. Here the CDR3 DNA reads TGTGCCAGCATCCGGGGGCCGAACACCGGGGAGCTGTTTTTT. The chain links TRBV7-9 to TRBJ2-2; D may be TRBD1 or TRBD2 (6 bases each). The CDR3 contains 14 residues. V was trimmed by 7 bases and J by 0 bases, leaving 9 bases between them. Germline V CDR1 and CDR2: SEHNR, FQNEAQ (reference sequence). The whole variable domain, filled in from reference TRBV7-9 and TRBJ2-2, reads DTGVSQNPRHKITKRGQNVTFRCDPISEHNRLYWYRQTLGQGPEFLTYFQNEAQLEKSRLLSDRFSAERPKGSFSTLEIQRTEQGDSAMYLCASIRGPNTGELFFGEGSRLTVL.

The chain carries TRBV7-3 and TRBJ2-5; 7 bases map to TRBD2. CDR1 SGHTA and CDR2 FQGTGA come from the germline V gene. Trimming at V came to 6 bases and at J to 4 bases, leaving 11 bases not matched to a gene. This CDR3 region has 15 residues. CDR3 nucleotide sequence: TGTGCCAGCAGTCCCGGGGGAGGGAGTTTAGAGACCCAGTACTTC. As protein: CASSPGGGSLETQYF.

The gene calls are TRBV19 and TRBJ2-7; the match to TRBD1 covers 9 bases. Germline values: CDR1 LNHDA, CDR2 SQIVND (reference sequence). The CDR3 is made up of 15 amino acids. After removal of 10 bases from V and 1 base from J, the junction contained 11 bases not matched to a gene. The CDR3 sequence is CATRSSDRGSYEQYF. The CDR3 coding sequence is TGTGCCACTAGGAGCTCGGACAGGGGTTCCTACGAGCAGTACTTC.

The V and J genes are TRBV2 and TRBJ2-3; 8 bases fit TRBD2. Per the germline V gene, CDR1 is SNHLY and CDR2 is FYNNEI. V lost 2 bases to trimming and J lost 2 bases; unmatched junction nucleotides: 9. CDR3 size: 17 residues. This chain's CDR3 is CASSELGSGVNTDTQYF. CDR3 nucleotide sequence: TGTGCCAGCAGTGAATTGGGTAGCGGGGTTAACACAGATACGCAGTATTTT.

V gene TRBV14 combines with J gene TRBJ2-5; the match to TRBD2 covers 7 bases. The germline CDR1 and CDR2 sequences are SGHDN and FVKESK. This CDR3 region has 15 residues. V lost 4 bases, J lost 4 bases, and 9 bases stayed unmatched. In DNA, the CDR3 is TGTGCCAGCAGCCCCAGACGGGGGAGGGTAGAGACCCAGTACTTC. Encoded protein: CASSPRRGRVETQYF.

This chain uses TRBV9 with TRBJ1-1; tentatively, D is TRBD1 (5 bases). V was shortened by 4 bases and J by 2 bases, with 9 bases between the two germline ends. There are 13 residues in the CDR3. Germline CDR1 reads SGDLS; CDR2 reads YYNGEE. CDR3 loop: CASSLGRNTEAFF. The CDR3 DNA sequence: TGTGCCAGCAGCTTGGGACGTAACACTGAAGCTTTCTTT.

The gene calls are TRBV10-2 and TRBJ1-3, with a weak D call TRBD1 (5 bases). Trimming left V 6 bases short and J 4 bases short, with 10 bases between. Germline CDR1 reads WSHSY; CDR2 reads SAAADI. This CDR3 has 13 amino acids. The DNA of the CDR3 is TGCGCCAGCAGCCAACACAGGGGAAACACCATATATTTT. Translation: CASSQHRGNTIYF.

The rearrangement joins TRBV7-2 to TRBJ1-2, with 9 nucleotides matching TRBD1. V trimming: 5 bases; J trimming: 4 bases; junction bases outside the gene matches: 8. In germline, CDR1 is SGHTA, CDR2 FQGNSA. The CDR3 extends over 15 amino acids. The CDR3 loop is CASSAPGQGRYGYTF. The DNA for the CDR3 is TGTGCCAGCAGCGCCCCGGGACAGGGACGCTATGGCTACACCTTC. Combining the CDR3 with reference TRBV7-2 and TRBJ1-2 gives the whole variable domain GAGVSQSPSNKVTEKGKDVELRCDPISGHTALYWYRQSLGQGLEFLIYFQGNSAPDKSGLPSDRFSAERTGGSVSTLTIQRTQQEDSAVYLCASSAPGQGRYGYTFGSGTRLTVV.

The rearrangement joins TRBV4-1 to TRBJ2-5; D is uncertain. Germline CDR1 and CDR2: MGHRA and YSYEKL. V was pared by 1 base and J by 3 bases, with 12 bases between. This CDR3 comprises 15 residues. The DNA of the CDR3 is TGCGCCAGCAGCCAAGTGGGTGGCAGGAAAGAGACCCAGTACTTC. This gives the protein CASSQVGGRKETQYF.

Here the CDR3 reads CSVTGLVGAFF. The CDR3 DNA is TGCAGCGTTACTGGCCTCGTTGGAGCTTTCTTT. The chain links TRBV29-1 to TRBJ1-1, with D unresolved. The V and J ends lost 5 bases and 10 bases respectively, with 14 bases between them. Germline V lookup: CDR1 SQVTM, CDR2 ANQGSEA. The CDR3 is made up of 11 amino acids. The full variable domain, completed using reference TRBV29-1 and TRBJ1-1, is SAVISQKPSRDICQRGTSLTIQCQVDSQVTMMFWYRQQPGQSLTLIATANQGSEATYESGFVIDKFPISRPNLTFSTLTVSNMSPEDSSIYLCSVTGLVGAFFGQGTRLTVV.

The chain combines TRBV27 with TRBJ2-3, with D uncertain. Germline CDR1 MNHEY, CDR2 SMNVEV (reference sequence). The germline V and J ends were trimmed by 1 base and 4 bases, with 12 bases remaining between them. This CDR3 has 15 residues. The CDR3 region is CASSLLGLMADTQYF. Here the CDR3 DNA reads TGTGCCAGCAGTTTATTAGGCCTCATGGCAGATACGCAGTATTTT.

The rearrangement uses TRBV20-1 and TRBJ1-2; tentative D call: TRBD1 (5 bases). There are 11 residues in the CDR3. Between the trimmed V and J ends, which lost 4 bases and 8 bases, there was a span of 11 bases. Germline V lookup: CDR1 DFQATT, CDR2 SNEGSKA (reference sequence). CDR3 in amino acids: CSAIRQGGYTF. In nucleotides, the CDR3 is TGCAGTGCTATTCGGCAGGGAGGCTACACCTTC.

This chain uses TRBV18 with TRBJ1-4; tentative D call: TRBD1 (6 bases). The ends were cut back, 4 bases at V and 5 bases at J, with 14 bases in the middle. From germline, CDR1 is KGHSH and CDR2 LQKENI. This CDR3 comprises 15 residues. CDR3 DNA sequence: TGTGCCAGCTCACGGGCTGGACAGAACAATGAAAAACTGTTTTTT. It is translated as CASSRAGQNNEKLFF.

The chain uses TRBV28 and TRBJ2-3; maybe TRBD1 (5 bases). The CDR3 runs 14 residues. The V end was cut by 1 base, the J end by 0 bases, with 5 bases between. Germline V CDR1 and CDR2: MDHEN, SYDVKM. CDR3 protein: CASSLSGSTDTQYF. In DNA, the CDR3 is TGTGCCAGCAGTTTATCAGGGAGCACAGATACGCAGTATTTT.

In the case of this clone: One end of the junction varies from germline; a read error may be responsible. The chain recombines TRBV19 with TRBJ1-5, with 7 bases that match TRBD1. This CDR3 spans 16 amino acids. CDR1 and CDR2 (germline): LNHDA, SQIVND (reference sequence). CDR3 bases: TGTGCCAGTAGTATTTATCGGACAGGCTCTAATCAGCCCCATCATTTT. It is translated as CASSIYRTGSNQPHHF. Drawing the rest from reference TRBV19 and TRBJ1-5, the complete variable domain is DGGITQSPKYLFRKEGQNVTLSCEQNLNHDAMYWYRQDPGQGLRLIYYSQIVNDFQKGDIAEGYSVSREKKESFPLTVTSAQKNPTAFYLCASSIYRTGSNQPHHFGDGTRLSIL.

The chain couples TRBV6-1 to TRBJ1-1; 8 positions match TRBD1. This CDR3 has 15 amino acids. J was trimmed by 1 base and V by 2 bases; bases with no gene match: 3. Germline V gene lookup returns CDR1 MNHNS and CDR2 SASEGT. The CDR3, as DNA: TGTGCCAGCAGTGAAATGGGGACAGGGAACACTGAAGCTTTCTTT. As protein: CASSEMGTGNTEAFF.

The V call is TRBV5-1, the J call TRBJ2-5; 11 bases match TRBD1. The CDR3 consists of 16 residues. Germline CDR1 is SGHRS and CDR2 is YFSETQ. Trimming cost V 4 bases and J 2 bases; bases outside gene matches: 7. The CDR3 bases are TGCGCCAGCAGCGACCGGACAGGGGGCATTCAAGAGACCCAGTACTTC. Translated, it gives CASSDRTGGIQETQYF.

The chain joins TRBV5-1 to TRBJ2-3; 8 bases are a match to TRBD2. This CDR3 has 12 residues. Germline lookup yields CDR1 SGHRS and CDR2 YFSETQ. The V and J ends lost 4 bases and 9 bases, in that order; junction bases with no gene match: 4. CDR3: CASSPGGATQYF. CDR3 nucleotides: TGCGCCAGCAGCCCGGGGGGGGCGACGCAGTATTTT.

The chain recombines TRBV15 with TRBJ2-5; TRBD2 matches at 9 bases. The CDR3 extends over 15 amino acids. Germline values: CDR1 LNHNV, CDR2 YYDKDF (reference sequence). J gave up 4 bases and V 6 bases, and 9 bases lay outside the gene matches. In DNA, the CDR3 is TGTGCCACCAGGGAGAGGCGGGGGGGCAGAGAGACCCAGTACTTC. It yields the protein CATRERRGGRETQYF.

The chain couples TRBV7-3 to TRBJ2-1, with D possibly being TRBD1 (6 bases). Trimming took 4 bases from V and 6 from J, leaving 16 bases between them. Per the germline V gene, CDR1 is SGHTA and CDR2 is FQGTGA. CDR3 length equals 15 residues. CDR3 bases: TGTGCCAGCAGCTCAAATAAACAGGGCACCAATGAGCAGTTCTTC. It translates to CASSSNKQGTNEQFF.

The gene calls are TRBV27 and TRBJ1-1, with D possibly matching TRBD1 (5 bases). V shed 7 bases and J shed 4 bases, with 19 bases lying between them. Germline V gives CDR1 MNHEY, CDR2 SMNVEV (reference sequence). The CDR3 extends over 15 amino acids. CDR3 sequence: CASTDPQGGSTEAFF. For the CDR3, the DNA is TGTGCCAGCACCGACCCTCAGGGAGGGAGCACTGAAGCTTTCTTT.

This chain uses TRBV6-5 with TRBJ1-6; D is uncertain. This CDR3 is built from 12 residues. The ends were cut back, 6 bases at V and 8 bases at J, with 8 bases in the middle. The germline gives CDR1 MNHEY, CDR2 SVGAGI. CDR3 in amino acids: CASSTSYSPLHF. CDR3 bases: TGTGCCAGCAGCACCTCATATTCACCCCTCCACTTT.

The V call is TRBV20-1, the J call TRBJ1-2; D remains unclear. The CDR3 has 11 residues. Germline V lookup: CDR1 DFQATT, CDR2 SNEGSKA (reference sequence). Deletions cut 4 bases from V and 8 bases from J, with 11 bases between. CDR3 protein: CSATQEGGYTF. In DNA form, the CDR3 reads TGCAGTGCTACCCAGGAGGGCGGCTACACCTTC.

Only a few counts were recorded for this clone. The chain couples TRBV9 to TRBJ2-7, with 9 bases matching TRBD1. V lost 4 bases to trimming and J lost 3 bases; unmatched junction nucleotides: 5. This CDR3 is built from 14 residues. Germline-derived CDR1 and CDR2 are SGDLS and YYNGEE. DNA of the CDR3: TGTGCCAGCAGCCTTGGGACAGGGAACTACGAGCAGTACTTC. As protein: CASSLGTGNYEQYF.